These 18 T cell receptor beta chains were all obtained from the same sample, sequenced in a study of blood T cell repertoires in COVID-19. The assay was immunoSEQ multiplex PCR, and TCRdb's table has in-frame clones only and misses some. The table records roughly 190,000 clones, around four fifths of them present only once. Specimen: PBMCs or T cells enriched from blood (not recorded which). These receptors all come from a man between 35 and 55 years old who had recovered from COVID-19.

The CDR3 bases are TGTGCCAGCAGTTTTGGGCGGGACGTATTGCCCCAGCATTTT. Protein: CASSFGRDVLPQHF. The chain links TRBV27 to TRBJ1-5; tentatively, D is TRBD1 (5 bases). V was trimmed by 3 bases and J by 9 bases, leaving 15 bases between them. Per germline, CDR1 MNHEY and CDR2 SMNVEV (reference sequence). This CDR3 comprises 14 residues.

This chain connects TRBV24-1 to TRBJ2-1; a weak D match, TRBD2 (7 bases). Germline CDR1 reads KGHDR; CDR2 reads SFDVKD. V was pared by 4 bases and J by 9 bases, with 18 bases between. The CDR3 totals 15 residues. CDR3 residues: CATSEGGGPLGEQFF. The CDR3 DNA sequence: TGTGCCACCAGTGAAGGGGGAGGGCCCTTGGGTGAGCAGTTCTTC.

The V call is TRBV28, the J call TRBJ2-5, with 8 bases fitting TRBD1. CDR3 length: 13 amino acids. The junction had 3 bases not matched to a gene; V was cut back by 4 bases and J by 5 bases. Germline loops: CDR1 MDHEN, CDR2 SYDVKM. CDR3 bases: TGTGCCAGCAGTTGGCAGGGGGCGGAGACCCAGTACTTC. It codes for CASSWQGAETQYF.

A single count supports this clone. J is TRBJ1-5 and V is TRBV24-1; 7 nucleotides agree with TRBD1. The CDR3 consists of 14 residues. V gave up 7 bases and J gave up 3 bases; unmatched junction bases: 5. Germline CDR1 and CDR2: KGHDR and SFDVKD. Here the CDR3 DNA reads TGTGCCACCAGGAGAGGGGGCTTCAATCAGCCCCAGCATTTT. Its translation is CATRRGGFNQPQHF.

V gene TRBV7-2 combines with J gene TRBJ2-5; TRBD2 agrees at 8 bases. CDR1 is SGHTA, CDR2 FQGNSA, per germline. V lost 2 bases and J lost 3; bases outside the gene matches: 2. The CDR3 is 14 amino acids. The DNA of the CDR3 is TGTGCCAGCAGCTTAAGGCGGGGGGAAGAGACCCAGTACTTC. Protein sequence: CASSLRRGEETQYF.

A few counts support this clone. The V call is TRBV18, the J call TRBJ2-7; 8 bases fit TRBD1. The CDR3 has 15 amino acids. After removal of 3 bases from V and 4 bases from J, the junction contained 8 bases not matched to a gene. CDR1 is KGHSH and CDR2 is LQKENI in the germline V gene. In nucleotides, the CDR3 is TGTGCCAGCTCACCTTCAGGACAGGGCTTTTACGAGCAGTACGTC. This codes for CASSPSGQGFYEQYV.

The chain combines TRBV7-9 with TRBJ2-3; TRBD2 matches 11 bases. Germline V gives CDR1 SEHNR, CDR2 FQNEAQ (reference sequence). This CDR3 spans 17 amino acids. V lost 2 bases and J lost 5; bases outside the gene matches: 9. The CDR3 DNA sequence: TGTGCCAGCAGCTTACTCATAGCGGGAGGGCAGGGAGATACGCAGTATTTT. It specifies CASSLLIAGGQGDTQYF. The whole variable domain, remainder taken from reference TRBV7-9 and TRBJ2-3, is DTGVSQNPRHKITKRGQNVTFRCDPISEHNRLYWYRQTLGQGPEFLTYFQNEAQLEKSRLLSDRFSAERPKGSFSTLEIQRTEQGDSAMYLCASSLLIAGGQGDTQYFGPGTRLTVL.

The chain links TRBV7-9 to TRBJ2-1; TRBD1 matches 8 bases. CDR1 and CDR2 (germline): SEHNR, FQNEAQ (reference sequence). Trimming cost V 3 bases and J 7 bases; bases outside gene matches: 2. This CDR3 is built from 13 residues. The CDR3 protein is CASSFRQGNEQFF. For the CDR3, the DNA is TGTGCCAGCAGCTTCCGACAGGGGAATGAGCAGTTCTTC.

V is TRBV11-2 and J is TRBJ2-3, with 10 bases matching TRBD1. Germline V lookup: CDR1 SGHAT, CDR2 FQNNGV. The V segment lost 5 bases and the J segment 2 bases; nucleotides outside the gene matches: 7. This CDR3 has 16 amino acids. DNA of the CDR3: TGTGCCAGCAGCCCCGGGACAGGGGCCCCCACAGATACGCAGTATTTT. Its translation is CASSPGTGAPTDTQYF.

This clone has a single count. This chain connects TRBV28 to TRBJ2-1; D is undetermined. The length of the CDR3 is 17 residues. Germline loops: CDR1 MDHEN, CDR2 SYDVKM. Trimming removed 5 bases from V and 0 bases from J, with 17 bases in between. The chain's CDR3 is CASSPHASASSYNEQFF. The CDR3 DNA follows: TGTGCCAGCAGTCCACATGCGAGCGCGAGCTCCTACAATGAGCAGTTCTTC.

The chain uses TRBV28 and TRBJ1-1; the D gene is possibly TRBD1 (6 bases). The CDR3 contains 12 residues. V was trimmed by 5 bases and J by 5 bases, leaving 9 bases between them. The V gene's germline CDR1 is MDHEN and CDR2 SYDVKM. CDR3 DNA: TGTGCCAGCAGTCAAAGGGGGACTGAAGCTTTCTTT. Protein sequence: CASSQRGTEAFF.

The chain recombines TRBV29-1 with TRBJ2-3; 9 bases are a match to TRBD1. Trimming took 6 bases from V and 3 from J; bases not matched to a gene: 10. CDR1 and CDR2 (germline): SQVTM, ANQGSEA. The length of the CDR3 is 15 residues. The CDR3: CSVLGQGTITDTQYF. The DNA of the CDR3 is TGCAGCGTCCTAGGACAGGGGACGATTACAGATACGCAGTATTTT.

J is TRBJ2-5 and V is TRBV4-3; 12 positions match TRBD2. CDR1 and CDR2 from the germline V gene are LGHNA and YSLEER. V dropped 1 base and J dropped 5; count of bases not matched to a gene: 8. CDR3 length equals 17 residues. In DNA form, the CDR3 reads TGCGCCAGCAGCCAAGGGGGACTAGCGGGTTCGCAGGAGACCCAGTACTTC. Amino acid sequence: CASSQGGLAGSQETQYF.

The chain carries TRBV28 and TRBJ2-7, with D perhaps TRBD2 (5 bases). Germline CDR1 is MDHEN and CDR2 is SYDVKM. This CDR3 contains 15 residues. The V and J ends lost 6 bases and 0 bases respectively, with 15 bases between them. The DNA of the CDR3 is TGTGCCAGCAGCTTCGGCCCGAGGGTCTCCTACGAGCAGTACTTC. Amino acid sequence: CASSFGPRVSYEQYF.

The chain is built from TRBV28 and TRBJ2-7; 12 bases fit TRBD2. CDR1 is MDHEN and CDR2 is SYDVKM in the germline V gene. CDR3 length: 15 amino acids. Trimming at V came to 6 bases and at J to 4 bases, leaving 7 bases not matched to a gene. The chain's CDR3 is CASSALAGGRYEQYV. DNA of the CDR3: TGTGCCAGCAGCGCTCTAGCGGGAGGGAGGTACGAGCAGTACGTC.

The gene calls are TRBV24-1 and TRBJ2-1; D may be TRBD2 (7 bases). The CDR3 is made up of 14 amino acids. The ends were cut back, 9 bases at V and 0 bases at J, with 11 bases in the middle. Germline values: CDR1 KGHDR, CDR2 SFDVKD. The CDR3 coding sequence is TGTGCCACCGCGCGGGGGCCCTCCTACAATGAGCAGTTCTTC. This codes for CATARGPSYNEQFF.

This sequence joins TRBV13 and TRBJ1-5, with 8 bases identical to TRBD1. The CDR3 sequence is 15 residues long. Germline V lookup: CDR1 PRHDT, CDR2 FYEKMQ (reference sequence). After removal of 3 bases from V and 6 bases from J, the junction contained 7 bases not matched to a gene. For the CDR3, the DNA is TGTGCCAGCAGCTTGGGGGACAGGATCGCTCAGCCCCAGCATTTT. Translated: CASSLGDRIAQPQHF.

This clone was seen just once. The J gene is TRBJ2-1, the V gene TRBV18, with 14 bases fitting TRBD2. V trimming: 1 base; J trimming: 7 bases; junction bases outside the gene matches: 0. The CDR3 consists of 15 residues. Germline-derived CDR1 and CDR2 are KGHSH and LQKENI. In DNA, the CDR3 is TGTGCCAGCTCACCACGACTAGCGGGAGGGAATGAGCAGTTCTTC. Encoded protein: CASSPRLAGGNEQFF.